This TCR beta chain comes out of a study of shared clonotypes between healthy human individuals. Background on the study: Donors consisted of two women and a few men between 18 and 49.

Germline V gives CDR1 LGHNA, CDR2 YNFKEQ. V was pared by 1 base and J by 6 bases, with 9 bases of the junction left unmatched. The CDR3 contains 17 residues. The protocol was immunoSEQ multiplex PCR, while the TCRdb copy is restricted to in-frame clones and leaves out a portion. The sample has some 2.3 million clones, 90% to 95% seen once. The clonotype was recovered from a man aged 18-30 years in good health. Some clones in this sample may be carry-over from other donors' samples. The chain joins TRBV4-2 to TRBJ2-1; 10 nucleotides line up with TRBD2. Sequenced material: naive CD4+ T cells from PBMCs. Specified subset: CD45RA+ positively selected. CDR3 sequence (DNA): TGTGCCAGCAGCCAAGCCAGCACTAGCGGGGATTCCAATGAGCAGTTCTTC. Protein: CASSQASTSGDSNEQFF.